This T cell receptor (beta chain) was found in a study of T cell changes during pregnancy in multiple sclerosis. The CDR3 totals 14 residues. Germline V gene data show CDR1 as SGHAT and CDR2 as FQDESV (reference sequence). V dropped 5 bases and J dropped 5; count of bases not matched to a gene: 6. TCRdb's table, derived via immunoSEQ multiplex PCR, lists solely in-frame clones and lacks some. The data show approximately 25,000 clones, with roughly nine tenths seen just once and about an eighth held by the top ten. This sequence originates from a female donor in good health, enrolled as a control in a pregnancy study. This chain joins TRBV11-1 and TRBJ2-1, with 7 bases lining up with TRBD1. This specimen was CD8+ T cells from peripheral blood mononuclear cells, taken in the first trimester of pregnancy. CDR3 sequence: CASSPGTVDNEQFF. The CDR3 bases are TGTGCCAGCAGCCCCGGGACAGTTGACAATGAGCAGTTCTTC.